Presented here are 17 T cell receptor beta chains from one specimen sequenced in a study of T cell repertoires in cytomegalovirus infection. TCRdb analysed the reads with MiXCR anew, one entry per CDR3 protein. The table has 750,000 to 900,000 distinct CDR3 sequences, almost 30% seen once. The antigens of these receptors remain unknown. Sequencing was performed on cultured CD8+ T cells from PBMCs, taken from culture after CMV antigen stimulation. Receptors were obtained from a human donor in good health (CMV status not recorded). Some clones in this sample may be carry-over from other donors' samples.

The sample holds a few counts of this clonotype. This chain connects TRBV12-3 or TRBV12-4 to TRBJ1-2, with TRBD1 matching 8 bases. Germline trimming cut 6 bases from V and 8 bases from J; bases unmatched to any gene: 11. CDR3 length equals 14 residues. The CDR3 loop is CASSQTTGVQGYTF. The DNA of the CDR3 is TGTGCCAGCAGCCAGACGACAGGGGTCCAGGGCTACACCTTC.

The rearrangement joins TRBV6-5 to TRBJ2-7; D gene ambiguous. Germline CDR1 MNHEY, CDR2 SVGAGI. V lost 4 bases and J lost 3, with 16 bases in between. This CDR3 has 15 amino acids. The CDR3, as DNA: TGTGCCAGCAGTTGGGGATCCTTTCCGGACTACGAGCAGTACTTC. Its translation: CASSWGSFPDYEQYF.

In regard to this clonotype: The junction departs from germline at one end; a sequencing error may be responsible. V and J are TRBV4-3 and TRBJ2-2; 9 positions match TRBD2. CDR3 length: 17 amino acids. Germline V CDR1 and CDR2: LGHNA, YSLEER. CDR3 residues: CAGSQVGAGGHTGELFF. CDR3 DNA sequence: TGCGCCGGCAGCCAAGTTGGGGCGGGGGGGCACACCGGGGAGCTGTTTTTT.

This clonotype came up many times. The chain is built from TRBV7-2 and TRBJ2-7; 7 positions match TRBD2. CDR1 SGHTA and CDR2 FQGNSA come from the germline V gene. The CDR3 is 13 amino acids. V lost 5 bases to trimming and J lost 5 bases; unmatched junction nucleotides: 6. CDR3 residues: CASSLLAPDEQYF. CDR3 nucleotide sequence: TGTGCCAGCAGCCTACTAGCGCCCGACGAGCAGTACTTC.

This clonotype has more than one count but fewer than ten. V usage is TRBV6-2 or TRBV6-3 and J usage is TRBJ2-7; 7 nucleotides agree with TRBD1. The CDR3 spans 16 residues. The V gene's germline CDR1 is MNHEY and CDR2 SVGEGT. Trimming removed 2 bases from V and 4 bases from J; junction bases left unmatched: 11. The CDR3 coding sequence is TGTGCCAGCAGTTACGACCTTGGGCTACAGGGGTACGAGCAGTACGTC. Translated: CASSYDLGLQGYEQYV.

The V call is TRBV12-2, the J call TRBJ1-5; the DNA was not used to check the table's D call, TRBD1. TRBV12-2 is a pseudogene segment. CDR3 length: 13 residues. The CDR3 reads CASRLPGNQPQHF. In DNA form, the CDR3 reads TGTGCAAGTCGCTTGCCGGGAAATCAGCCCCAGCATTTT.

Written as DNA, the CDR3 is TGTGCCAGCAGCCAATGGAAGGGGTCGAACTATGGCTACACCTTC. It translates to CASSQWKGSNYGYTF. The chain combines TRBV28 with TRBJ1-2; D perhaps matches TRBD1 (5 bases). The CDR3 extends over 15 amino acids. CDR1 is MDHEN and CDR2 is SYDVKM in the germline V gene. The V end lost 6 bases, the J end lost 2 bases, and 16 bases lay between the germline ends.

The J gene is TRBJ2-1, the V gene TRBV19, with D possibly TRBD1 on 7 matching bases. Germline loops: CDR1 LNHDA, CDR2 SQIVND (reference sequence). This CDR3 has 16 amino acids. Trimming stripped 5 bases from V and 1 base from J, with 15 bases between. The CDR3 region has the DNA TGTGCCAGTAGTCGGGGGCGGGGACAGTCCTACAATGAGCAGTTCTTC. As protein: CASSRGRGQSYNEQFF. The full variable domain, completed using reference TRBV19 and TRBJ2-1, is DGGITQSPKYLFRKEGQNVTLSCEQNLNHDAMYWYRQDPGQGLRLIYYSQIVNDFQKGDIAEGYSVSREKKESFPLTVTSAQKNPTAFYLCASSRGRGQSYNEQFFGPGTRLTVL.

This clonotype appeared many times. The chain couples TRBV7-6 to TRBJ2-1; weak D call: TRBD2 (5 bases). The CDR3 covers 11 residues. The germline gives CDR1 SGHVS, CDR2 FNYEAQ. V was shortened by 7 bases and J by 10 bases, with 11 bases between the two germline ends. The CDR3: CASTDFVEQFF. CDR3 bases: TGTGCCAGCACGGACTTTGTCGAGCAGTTCTTC.

This clonotype has just a few counts. The genes are TRBV15 and TRBJ2-5, with D unresolved. CDR3 length equals 14 residues. The germline V and J ends were trimmed by 8 bases and 11 bases, with 24 bases remaining between them. Germline V gene sequence: CDR1 LNHNV, CDR2 YYDKDF (reference sequence). In DNA, the CDR3 is TGTGCCACCTCAAGCTCCACCAATCTAGTCACTCAGTACTTC. Translating gives CATSSSTNLVTQYF.

The V call is TRBV27, the J call TRBJ2-7, with D perhaps TRBD1 (5 bases). The CDR3 loop spans 13 amino acids. V was pared by 5 bases and J by 4 bases, with 12 bases between. The V gene's germline CDR1 is MNHEY and CDR2 SMNVEV (reference sequence). CDR3 sequence reads: CASSLTSGYEQYV. CDR3 nucleotide sequence: TGTGCCAGCAGTCTCACGTCAGGGTACGAGCAGTACGTC.

There are a few counts of this clonotype. The chain combines TRBV12-5 with TRBJ2-3; D ambiguous. Germline V gene sequence: CDR1 LGHNT, CDR2 FRNRAP. The length of the CDR3 is 12 residues. V was clipped by 7 bases and J by 6 bases, with 11 bases between them. As DNA, the CDR3 is TGTGCTAGTGTTTCACTTGACGATACGCAGTATTTT. It encodes CASVSLDDTQYF.

The chain employs TRBV24-1 and TRBJ2-2; D is uncertain. V lost 0 bases, J lost 0 bases, and 7 bases lay in between. Germline V CDR1 and CDR2: KGHDR, SFDVKD. There are 16 residues in the CDR3. CDR3 protein: CATSDLKGTNTGELFF. The CDR3 DNA follows: TGTGCCACCAGTGATTTGAAGGGAACGAACACCGGGGAGCTGTTTTTT.

CDR3 sequence (DNA): TGTGCCAGCAGTGATGTGGGGGGCGCGGGAGGCTACACCTTC. It specifies CASSDVGGAGGYTF. The chain carries TRBV2 and TRBJ1-2; tentative D call: TRBD1 (6 bases). This CDR3 is built from 14 residues. Trimming took 3 bases from V and 8 from J, leaving 16 bases between them. Germline CDR1 and CDR2: SNHLY and FYNNEI.

Many counts were recorded for this clonotype. The chain links TRBV12-3 or TRBV12-4 to TRBJ2-6; D unresolved. The CDR3 spans 17 residues. The germline V and J ends were trimmed by 9 bases and 0 bases, with 18 bases remaining between them. CDR3 in DNA: TGTGCCAGTTGGGTGAGAGACCGGAGCTCTGGGGCCAACGTCCTGACTTTC. This codes for CASWVRDRSSGANVLTF.

J is TRBJ2-7 and V is TRBV6-1; the match to TRBD1 covers 7 bases. CDR3 length equals 15 residues. V lost 10 bases, J lost 7 bases, and 19 bases stayed unmatched. CDR1 and CDR2 (germline): MNHNS, SASEGT. CDR3 bases: TGTGCCACCCGGGCCGCGGCGACAGGGTCATCGGAGCAGTACGTC. As protein: CATRAAATGSSEQYV.

This clonotype was detected only a few times. The chain is built from TRBV7-9 and TRBJ2-2; the D gene is possibly TRBD1 (6 bases). CDR1 SEHNR and CDR2 FQNEAQ come from the germline V gene (reference sequence). Trimming pared 3 bases from V and 4 bases from J, leaving 12 bases between. The CDR3 sequence is 15 residues long. The CDR3 sequence: CASSFSGESTGELFF. The CDR3 nucleotides are TGTGCCAGCAGCTTTTCAGGGGAAAGCACCGGGGAGCTGTTTTTT.